The clone carrying this TCR beta chain showed up just a few times. Its antigen is not identified. V was clipped by 4 bases and J by 5 bases, with 23 bases between them. CDR1 and CDR2 from the germline V gene are MNHEY and SVGAGI. This CDR3 has 17 amino acids. This record comes from a study of T-cell memory formation after mild COVID-19. Overall study: Among the donors, TCR clusters were largely specific to each donor.

Via MiXCR, TCRdb re-called the 5' RACE reads, giving one row per CDR3 protein. Here the sample spans around 200,000 distinct CDR3 sequences, roughly 10% being singletons. Whole-study findings and limits: Shrinking CD4+ clones resided mostly in CM and EM, and CD8+ ones in EMRA.

The sequenced sample was PBMCs or a T cell subset sorted from them (not recorded which). This sequence was found in a man in his late teens or twenties who had mild COVID-19 (a few samples of this study predate the infection). Cell type and time point are not known. This chain links TRBV6-5 with TRBJ1-2; D perhaps matches TRBD1 (6 bases). CDR3 in DNA: TGTGCCAGCAGTTTGAATGTCCACCGCTCGAGGGGGTATGGCTACACCTTC. This sequence encodes CASSLNVHRSRGYGYTF.